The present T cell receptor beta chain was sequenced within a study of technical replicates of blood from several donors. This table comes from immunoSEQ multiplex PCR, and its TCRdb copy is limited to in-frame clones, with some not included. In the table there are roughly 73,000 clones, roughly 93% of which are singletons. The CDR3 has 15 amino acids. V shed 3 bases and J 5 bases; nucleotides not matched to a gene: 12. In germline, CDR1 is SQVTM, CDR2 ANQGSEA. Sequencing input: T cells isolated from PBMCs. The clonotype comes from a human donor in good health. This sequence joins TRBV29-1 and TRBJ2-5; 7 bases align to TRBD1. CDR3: CSVDNRGQSFETQYF. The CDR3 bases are TGCAGCGTTGATAACCGGGGACAGTCCTTTGAGACCCAGTACTTC.